The 27 T cell receptor beta chains below come from one sample, sequenced in a study of CD8 T cells in ankylosing spondylitis. TCRdb reanalysed the 5' RACE reads using MiXCR and keeps one entry per CDR3 protein. The sample carries about 36,000 distinct CDR3 sequences, 4.5% to 6% recorded once. The sequencing input was blood, either unsorted or a sorted T cell fraction (not recorded which). The receptors were gathered from a male donor with ankylosing spondylitis or in good health (not recorded which).

This clonotype appeared many times. This chain joins TRBV20-1 and TRBJ2-5; D unclear. The V and J ends lost 3 bases and 2 bases respectively, with 13 bases between them. The CDR3 is 14 residues long. Germline V gives CDR1 DFQATT, CDR2 SNEGSKA (reference sequence). For the CDR3, the DNA is TGCAGTGCTAGGTTGGGTACCCTGCAAGAGACCCAGTACTTC. The encoded protein is CSARLGTLQETQYF.

This clonotype was recorded many times. This chain joins TRBV25-1 and TRBJ1-6; possibly TRBD1 for D (6 bases). The V end lost 4 bases, the J end lost 7 bases, and 8 bases lay between the germline ends. CDR1 is MGHDK and CDR2 is SYGVNS in the germline V gene. CDR3 length: 13 amino acids. For the CDR3, the DNA is TGTGCCAGCAGTGGGCAGGGGAATTCACCCCTCCACTTT. Translated, it gives CASSGQGNSPLHF.

Ten or more counts support this clonotype. The chain has TRBV10-3 and TRBJ2-7, with 7 bases that match TRBD1. Germline V lookup: CDR1 ENHRY, CDR2 SYGVKD. This CDR3 is built from 14 residues. V shed 1 base, J shed 2 bases, and the junction held 2 bases outside the gene matches. DNA of the CDR3: TGTGCCATCAGTGAGTTGGACAGGACCTACGAGCAGTACTTC. Protein product: CAISELDRTYEQYF.

The gene calls are TRBV20-1 and TRBJ2-7; 7 nucleotides match TRBD2. CDR1 DFQATT and CDR2 SNEGSKA come from the germline V gene (reference sequence). V lost 5 bases and J lost 5; bases outside the gene matches: 9. CDR3 length equals 13 residues. DNA for the CDR3: TGCAGTGCTCTCCTACCGGCGGGGGACGAGCAGTACTTC. Amino acids: CSALLPAGDEQYF.

This clonotype was detected many times. The V gene is TRBV20-1, the J gene TRBJ2-3; D uncertain. The CDR3 sequence is 15 residues long. Germline CDR1 DFQATT, CDR2 SNEGSKA (reference sequence). V was clipped by 3 bases and J by 0 bases, with 13 bases between them. Here the CDR3 reads CSASWLGYSTDTQYF. The CDR3 coding sequence is TGCAGTGCTAGTTGGCTAGGCTATAGCACAGATACGCAGTATTTT.

This clonotype was observed a few times. The J gene is TRBJ2-2, the V gene TRBV29-1, with TRBD1 matching over 10 bases. This CDR3 has 15 amino acids. After removal of 2 bases from V and 4 bases from J, the junction contained 4 bases not matched to a gene. CDR1 is SQVTM and CDR2 is ANQGSEA in the germline V gene. In DNA form, the CDR3 reads TGCAGCGTTGAATGGGGACAGGGGAGCACCGGGGAGCTGTTTTTT. Translated: CSVEWGQGSTGELFF.

This clonotype came up many times. The chain couples TRBV18 to TRBJ2-2; TRBD1 matches 8 bases. The V gene end was trimmed by 2 bases and the J gene end by 6 bases; junction bases not matched to a gene: 17. The CDR3 totals 19 residues. Germline V gene lookup returns CDR1 KGHSH and CDR2 LQKENI. CDR3: CASSPNVVIGQGYSGELFF. The CDR3 nucleotides read TGTGCCAGCTCACCAAACGTAGTGATCGGACAGGGCTATTCCGGGGAGCTGTTTTTT.

The chain recombines TRBV18 with TRBJ2-5; 10 bases agree with TRBD2. CDR3 length: 17 amino acids. CDR1 and CDR2 (germline): KGHSH, LQKENI. With 2 bases clipped from V and 4 bases from J, the junction kept 10 bases outside the gene matches. CDR3 loop: CASSPFPSGSYGETQYF. CDR3 nucleotides: TGTGCCAGCTCACCATTTCCTAGCGGGAGTTATGGAGAGACCCAGTACTTC. The full variable domain, its missing parts supplied by reference TRBV18 and TRBJ2-5, is NAGVMQNPRHLVRRRGQEARLRCSPMKGHSHVYWYRQLPEEGLKFMVYLQKENIIDESGMPKERFSAEFPKEGPSILRIQQVVRGDSAAYFCASSPFPSGSYGETQYFGPGTRLLVL.

Ten or more counts support this clonotype. The CDR3 reads CASSQGQGFQETQYF. The DNA for the CDR3 is TGTGCCAGCAGCCAGGGACAGGGGTTCCAAGAGACCCAGTACTTC. The chain links TRBV13 to TRBJ2-5; TRBD1 matches at 10 bases. V gave up 5 bases and J gave up 1 base; unmatched junction bases: 4. CDR1 is PRHDT and CDR2 is FYEKMQ in the germline V gene (reference sequence). This CDR3 contains 15 residues.

Many counts were recorded for this clonotype. The J gene is TRBJ1-5, the V gene TRBV6-1, with D maybe TRBD1 (5 bases). Germline assignment: CDR1 MNHNS and CDR2 SASEGT. The V gene lost 7 bases and the J gene lost 5 bases, with 15 bases spanning the gap. The CDR3 totals 14 residues. The chain's CDR3 is CASTPSQGHQPQHF. CDR3 sequence (DNA): TGTGCCAGCACTCCCAGCCAGGGCCATCAGCCCCAGCATTTT.

This clonotype was seen at least ten times. The gene calls are TRBV7-9 and TRBJ1-2; D not certain. This CDR3 has 13 residues. The germline V gene encodes CDR1 SEHNR and CDR2 FQNEAQ (reference sequence). V was trimmed by 5 bases and J by 0 bases, leaving 7 bases between them. The CDR3 coding sequence is TGTGCCAGCAGCCCACAGACTAACTATGGCTACACCTTC. Translating gives CASSPQTNYGYTF.

There are many counts of this clonotype. The chain uses TRBV2 and TRBJ2-2, with D uncertain. The V end lost 4 bases, the J end lost 5 bases, and 11 bases lay between the germline ends. CDR3 length: 14 amino acids. Germline CDR1 and CDR2: SNHLY and FYNNEI. The CDR3 protein is CASSAAETTGELFF. In nucleotides, the CDR3 is TGTGCCAGCAGTGCGGCAGAAACAACCGGGGAGCTGTTTTTT.

This clonotype was seen repeatedly, ten times or more. The chain combines TRBV10-2 with TRBJ2-1; TRBD2 aligns across 7 bases. The J segment lost 5 bases and the V segment lost 0 bases, leaving 7 bases of the junction unmatched. Per the germline V gene, CDR1 is WSHSY and CDR2 is SAAADI. The CDR3 runs 16 residues. The CDR3 region has the DNA TGCGCCAGCAGTGAGTCGCAGGCGGGAGTGCACAATGAGCAGTTCTTC. This sequence encodes CASSESQAGVHNEQFF.

This clonotype is medium-sized in the sample. The V gene is TRBV9, the J gene TRBJ1-2; D not resolved. CDR1 is SGDLS and CDR2 is YYNGEE in the germline V gene. The CDR3 runs 14 residues. Trimming left V 1 base short and J 8 bases short, with 15 bases between. CDR3 amino acids: CASSVQDHPPGYTF. CDR3 coding DNA: TGTGCCAGCAGCGTACAGGACCATCCCCCCGGCTACACCTTC.

The V call is TRBV7-9, the J call TRBJ2-7, with 8 bases identical to TRBD1. Germline CDR1 SEHNR, CDR2 FQNEAQ (reference sequence). This CDR3 is 14 amino acids long. V lost 4 bases and J lost 4; bases outside the gene matches: 6. CDR3 sequence reads: CASSSGQASYEQYF. Written as DNA, the CDR3 is TGTGCCAGCAGCTCGGGACAGGCTTCTTACGAGCAGTACTTC.

This clonotype has ten or more counts. The J gene is TRBJ1-1, the V gene TRBV20-1; 7 bases agree with TRBD1. CDR3 length equals 13 residues. Germline CDR1 and CDR2: DFQATT and SNEGSKA (reference sequence). V shed 3 bases and J 2 bases; nucleotides not matched to a gene: 3. CDR3 region: CSASRQGNTEAFF. CDR3 nucleotides: TGCAGTGCTAGCCGACAGGGTAACACTGAAGCTTTCTTT.

This clonotype was seen many times. The chain links TRBV10-3 to TRBJ2-3; D gene unclear. V shed 10 bases and J shed 5 bases, with 16 bases lying between them. Per germline, CDR1 ENHRY and CDR2 SYGVKD. CDR3 size: 13 residues. The chain's CDR3 is CATSHPPVDTQYF. The DNA for the CDR3 is TGTGCCACTTCACATCCCCCCGTAGATACGCAGTATTTT.

This clonotype has a count of ten or more. V and J are TRBV7-2 and TRBJ2-3; D remains ambiguous. Germline V gene data show CDR1 as SGHTA and CDR2 as FQGNSA. The CDR3 length is 14 residues. Trimming shortened V by 3 bases and J by 1 base, and 8 bases separated the two germline ends. The CDR3 region is CASSFLVGTDTQYF. The CDR3 region has the DNA TGTGCCAGCAGCTTTCTAGTCGGCACAGATACGCAGTATTTT.

This clonotype came up many times. The chain has TRBV29-1 and TRBJ2-1, with a possible D match to TRBD1 (5 bases). Trimming took 7 bases from V and 4 from J, leaving 8 bases between them. Germline CDR1 and CDR2: SQVTM and ANQGSEA. The CDR3 totals 11 residues. This CDR3 reads CSGGEYNEQFF. The CDR3 bases are TGCAGCGGGGGCGAATACAATGAGCAGTTCTTC.

This clonotype was counted ten times or more. This chain links TRBV24-1 with TRBJ1-5; D perhaps matches TRBD1 (6 bases). Germline values: CDR1 KGHDR, CDR2 SFDVKD. The germline V and J ends were trimmed by 1 base and 4 bases, with 7 bases remaining between them. This CDR3 region has 14 residues. DNA of the CDR3: TGTGCCACCAGTGATTTAAGGGGGAATCAGCCCCAGCATTTT. This encodes CATSDLRGNQPQHF.

This clonotype came up many times. This chain connects TRBV23-1 to TRBJ1-5; D is ambiguous. TRBV23-1 is an open reading frame, and its role is uncertain. Deletions cut 8 bases from V and 12 bases from J, with 14 bases between. The CDR3 is 11 residues long. The CDR3 sequence: CASPRLAIQHF. The CDR3, as DNA: TGCGCCAGCCCCCGTCTGGCCATCCAGCATTTT.

This clonotype appeared a few times. This rearrangement joins TRBV9 to TRBJ2-2; D gene ambiguous. Looked up from germline, CDR1 is SGDLS and CDR2 is YYNGEE. CDR3 length equals 13 residues. V was pared by 0 bases and J by 5 bases, with 5 bases between. CDR3 region: CASSVVDTGELFF. CDR3 bases: TGTGCCAGCAGCGTAGTGGATACCGGGGAGCTGTTTTTT.

This clonotype was observed at least ten times. The J gene is TRBJ2-2, the V gene TRBV5-4; the match to TRBD1 covers 7 bases. J was trimmed by 4 bases and V by 5 bases; bases with no gene match: 8. The length of the CDR3 is 15 residues. Germline V gives CDR1 SGHNT, CDR2 YYREEE (reference sequence). CDR3 in DNA: TGTGCCAGCAGTTTTGACAGGGCATCCACCGGGGAGCTGTTTTTT. Residues: CASSFDRASTGELFF.

This clonotype came up a few times. The chain couples TRBV5-1 to TRBJ2-2; tentatively, D is TRBD1 (5 bases). This CDR3 contains 14 residues. Trimming stripped 4 bases from V and 5 bases from J, with 12 bases between. From germline, CDR1 is SGHRS and CDR2 YFSETQ. The CDR3 DNA is TGCGCCAGCAGCCCAGGGCTGGGGACCGGGGAGCTGTTTTTT. Amino acid sequence: CASSPGLGTGELFF.

This clonotype occurred many times. The chain joins TRBV4-2 to TRBJ2-3; 7 nucleotides match TRBD2. This CDR3 has 16 residues. Losses at the gene ends were 0 bases for V and 3 bases for J; bases not matched to a gene: 6. Germline CDR1 reads LGHNA; CDR2 reads YNFKEQ. CDR3 nucleotides: TGTGCCAGCAGCCAAGATGGGAGGGGAGGGACAGATACGCAGTATTTT. As protein: CASSQDGRGGTDTQYF.

This clonotype occurred a few times. This may come from a read error, since a much larger clone is one base off. This rearrangement joins TRBV20-1 to TRBJ1-5; the match to TRBD1 covers 7 bases. The germline gives CDR1 DFQATT, CDR2 SNEGSKA (reference sequence). The CDR3 has 18 amino acids. The CDR3 DNA reads TGCTGTGCTAGACCGGGACAGCCACCGAGAGGTAGCAATCAGCCCCAGCATTTT. This encodes CCARPGQPPRGSNQPQHF.

This clonotype was observed at least ten times. This chain connects TRBV6-2 or TRBV6-3 to TRBJ2-2; D is unclear. V was clipped by 6 bases and J by 0 bases, with 17 bases between them. Germline V gene sequence: CDR1 MNHEY, CDR2 SVGEGT. The CDR3 loop spans 17 amino acids. CDR3 bases: TGTGCCAGCAGCCCGAACCCTAGGGCCACGAACACCGGGGAGCTGTTTTTT. This codes for CASSPNPRATNTGELFF.